These 8 T cell receptor beta chains were all obtained from the same sample, sequenced in a study of shared clonotypes between healthy human individuals. Assay used: immunoSEQ multiplex PCR; TCRdb lists only in-frame clones, some missing. The sample yields a few hundred thousand clones, around 79% seen once. Sequenced material: PBMCs. These receptors came from a woman aged 35 to 49 in good health. Some clones in this sample may be carry-over from other donors' samples.

The chain carries TRBV29-1 and TRBJ2-5, with D possibly TRBD1 on 6 matching bases. V was pared by 4 bases and J by 1 base, with 16 bases between. The V gene's germline CDR1 is SQVTM and CDR2 ANQGSEA. The CDR3 runs 15 residues. The CDR3 nucleotides are TGCAGCGTTGCAAGGGACACGAGAGTCCAAGAGACCCAGTACTTC. This codes for CSVARDTRVQETQYF.

A remark on this clone: Other nucleotide sequences from this sample produce the same CDR3. The chain links TRBV5-1 to TRBJ1-5; a weak D match, TRBD1 (5 bases). Germline V CDR1 and CDR2: SGHRS, YFSETQ. CDR3 length: 14 amino acids. Deletions cut 0 bases from V and 5 bases from J, with 9 bases between. The CDR3, as DNA: TGCGCCAGCAGCTTGGGTGGGGGAGATCAGCCCCAGCATTTT. It specifies CASSLGGGDQPQHF.

The chain carries TRBV9 and TRBJ2-3, with 12 bases fitting TRBD2. CDR3 length: 17 residues. Germline trimming cut 3 bases from V and 1 base from J; bases unmatched to any gene: 6. CDR1 is SGDLS and CDR2 is YYNGEE in the germline V gene. CDR3 DNA: TGTGCCAGCAGCGCGCTAGCGGGAGGGCCGGGCACAGATACGCAGTATTTT. It codes for CASSALAGGPGTDTQYF.

This clone is labeled medium-sized (0.01 to 0.1%). The V and J genes are TRBV7-6 and TRBJ1-4; 7 nucleotides line up with TRBD1. V shed 2 bases and J 3 bases; nucleotides not matched to a gene: 0. Germline lookup yields CDR1 SGHVS and CDR2 FNYEAQ. The length of the CDR3 is 14 residues. The CDR3 nucleotides read TGTGCCAGCAGCTTAAGGGGGCCTAATGAAAAACTGTTTTTT. Its protein is CASSLRGPNEKLFF.

The chain joins TRBV6-4 to TRBJ2-3; D gene unclear. Trimming pared 4 bases from V and 1 base from J, leaving 9 bases between. The length of the CDR3 is 14 residues. Per the germline V gene, CDR1 is MRHNA and CDR2 is SNTAGT. CDR3 DNA: TGTGCCAGCAGTGTCGACGGAGGCACAGATACGCAGTATTTT. This translates into CASSVDGGTDTQYF.

This clone turned up a few times. The chain uses TRBV7-9 and TRBJ2-1; 7 nucleotides agree with TRBD2. The CDR3 loop spans 15 amino acids. The trim removed 3 bases at V and 6 bases at J, leaving 8 bases unmatched. The V gene's germline CDR1 is SEHNR and CDR2 FQNEAQ (reference sequence). The CDR3 loop reads CASSLVTGGPNEQFF. As DNA, the CDR3 is TGTGCCAGCAGCTTGGTTACGGGAGGACCCAATGAGCAGTTCTTC.

This clone was recorded a few times. V is TRBV28 and J is TRBJ2-3, with 12 nucleotides matching TRBD1. Germline V gene data show CDR1 as MDHEN and CDR2 as SYDVKM. The J segment lost 1 base and the V segment lost 2 bases, leaving 10 bases of the junction unmatched. The CDR3 sequence is 19 residues long. The CDR3 sequence is CASSLGGTGGVRGTDTQYF. CDR3 in DNA: TGTGCCAGCAGTTTAGGAGGGACAGGGGGCGTTAGGGGCACAGATACGCAGTATTTT. The full variable domain, rest sourced from reference TRBV28 and TRBJ2-3, is DVKVTQSSRYLVKRTGEKVFLECVQDMDHENMFWYRQDPGLGLRLIYFSYDVKMKEKGDIPEGYSVSREKKERFSLILESASTNQTSMYLCASSLGGTGGVRGTDTQYFGPGTRLTVL.

The rearrangement links TRBV19 to TRBJ1-3, with D possibly TRBD1 on 6 matching bases. This CDR3 region has 15 residues. Germline CDR1 reads LNHDA; CDR2 reads SQIVND (reference sequence). Trimming left V 9 bases short and J 0 bases short, with 15 bases between. The CDR3 protein is CASRLGGTSGNTIYF. The CDR3 DNA reads TGTGCCAGCAGACTCGGGGGCACCTCTGGAAACACCATATATTTT.